What follows are 5 T cell receptor beta chains derived from one specimen sequenced in a study of blood T cell repertoires in COVID-19. Profiling relied on immunoSEQ multiplex PCR, and the TCRdb table lists in-frame clones only, not all of them. The sample shows over 150,000 clones, more than 85% of them seen only once. Sequencing input: peripheral blood. The receptors come from a man in his fifties or sixties with acute or convalescent COVID-19.

Notes on this clone: Other DNA sequences in this specimen translate into the identical CDR3. V gene TRBV7-6 combines with J gene TRBJ2-2; 13 nucleotides agree with TRBD2. J lost 6 bases, V lost 4 bases, and 11 bases had no gene match. Germline loops: CDR1 SGHVS, CDR2 FNYEAQ. The CDR3 length is 18 residues. The CDR3 is CASSSHFTSGRAAGELFF. The DNA of the CDR3 is TGTGCCAGCAGCTCACACTTCACTAGCGGGAGGGCCGCCGGGGAGCTGTTTTTT.

The rearrangement joins TRBV28 to TRBJ1-4, with TRBD1 matching over 8 bases. Per germline, CDR1 MDHEN and CDR2 SYDVKM. Germline trimming cut 5 bases from V and 5 bases from J; bases unmatched to any gene: 7. The CDR3 sequence is 15 residues long. CDR3 residues: CASSIAGTGNEKLFF. CDR3 sequence (DNA): TGTGCCAGCAGTATCGCCGGGACAGGAAATGAAAAACTGTTTTTT.

This chain connects TRBV7-3 to TRBJ2-2, with D unresolved. This CDR3 comprises 16 residues. V was shortened by 2 bases and J by 2 bases, with 12 bases between the two germline ends. The germline gives CDR1 SGHTA, CDR2 FQGTGA. The DNA for the CDR3 is TGTGCCAGCAGCTTAGTGCCTCGTGGCAACACCGGGGAGCTGTTTTTT. This encodes CASSLVPRGNTGELFF. The full variable domain, with the rest looked up from reference TRBV7-3 and TRBJ2-2, is GAGVSQTPSNKVTEKGKYVELRCDPISGHTALYWYRQSLGQGPEFLIYFQGTGAADDSGLPNDRFFAVRPEGSVSTLKIQRTERGDSAVYLCASSLVPRGNTGELFFGEGSRLTVL.

Of note for this clone: The same CDR3 can be traced to other DNA sequences in this sample. The V gene is TRBV5-1, the J gene TRBJ2-3; D is unresolved. The CDR3 has 14 amino acids. V lost 0 bases and J lost 4, with 9 bases in between. From germline, CDR1 is SGHRS and CDR2 YFSETQ. CDR3 loop: CASSLGQRADTQYF. The CDR3 nucleotides read TGCGCCAGCAGCTTGGGACAACGAGCAGATACGCAGTATTTT. Full variable domain (outside the CDR3, taken from reference TRBV5-1 and TRBJ2-3): KAGVTQTPRYLIKTRGQQVTLSCSPISGHRSVSWYQQTPGQGLQFLFEYFSETQRNKGNFPGRFSGRQFSNSRSEMNVSTLELGDSALYLCASSLGQRADTQYFGPGTRLTVL.

This rearrangement joins TRBV6-6 to TRBJ1-3; the D is unclear. Trimming left V 5 bases short and J 4 bases short, with 12 bases between. The germline gives CDR1 MNHNY, CDR2 SVGAGI (reference sequence). The CDR3 has 14 residues. DNA for the CDR3: TGTGCCAGCAGTGTCCGGGTGTCGGGAAACACCATATATTTT. Translation gives CASSVRVSGNTIYF.